This T cell receptor (beta chain) is drawn from a study of control samples from healthy donors and cancer patients. The CDR3 spans 16 residues. Germline-derived CDR1 and CDR2 are SEHNR and FQNEAQ (reference sequence). V gave up 2 bases and J gave up 0 bases, with 11 bases separating them. Method: immunoSEQ multiplex PCR; TCRdb's copy keeps in-frame clones and lacks some. Counted here are about 120,000 clones, around nine tenths occurring once; the ten biggest clones make up over 7.5%. The clonotype was recovered from a man in his forties in good health. Sequencing was performed on blood. The V and J genes are TRBV7-9 and TRBJ1-3; TRBD1 might be the D (5 bases). The CDR3: CASSLRGEDSGNTIYF. The CDR3 DNA follows: TGTGCCAGCAGCTTAAGAGGGGAAGACTCTGGAAACACCATATATTTT. Full variable domain (missing parts from reference TRBV7-9 and TRBJ1-3): DTGVSQNPRHKITKRGQNVTFRCDPISEHNRLYWYRQTLGQGPEFLTYFQNEAQLEKSRLLSDRFSAERPKGSFSTLEIQRTEQGDSAMYLCASSLRGEDSGNTIYFGEGSWLTVV.